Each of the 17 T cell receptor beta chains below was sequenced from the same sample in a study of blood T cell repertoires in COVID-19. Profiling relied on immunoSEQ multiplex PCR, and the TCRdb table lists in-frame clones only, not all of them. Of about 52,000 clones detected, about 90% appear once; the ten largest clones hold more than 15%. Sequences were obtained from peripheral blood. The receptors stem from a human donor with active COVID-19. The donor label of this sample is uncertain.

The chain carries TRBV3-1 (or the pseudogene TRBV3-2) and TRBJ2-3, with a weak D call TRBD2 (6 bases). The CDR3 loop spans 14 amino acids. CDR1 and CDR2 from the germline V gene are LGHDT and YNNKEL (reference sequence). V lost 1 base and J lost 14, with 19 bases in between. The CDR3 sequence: CASSQGFDGTLAYF. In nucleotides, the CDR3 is TGTGCCAGCAGCCAAGGTTTCGACGGGACTTTGGCGTATTTT.

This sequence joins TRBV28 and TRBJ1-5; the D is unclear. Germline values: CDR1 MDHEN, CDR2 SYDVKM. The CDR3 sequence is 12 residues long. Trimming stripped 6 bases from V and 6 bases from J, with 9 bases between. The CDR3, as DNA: TGTGCCAGCAGCCCCACGGGTCAGCCCCAGCATTTT. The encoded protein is CASSPTGQPQHF. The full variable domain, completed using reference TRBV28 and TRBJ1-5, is DVKVTQSSRYLVKRTGEKVFLECVQDMDHENMFWYRQDPGLGLRLIYFSYDVKMKEKGDIPEGYSVSREKKERFSLILESASTNQTSMYLCASSPTGQPQHFGDGTRLSIL.

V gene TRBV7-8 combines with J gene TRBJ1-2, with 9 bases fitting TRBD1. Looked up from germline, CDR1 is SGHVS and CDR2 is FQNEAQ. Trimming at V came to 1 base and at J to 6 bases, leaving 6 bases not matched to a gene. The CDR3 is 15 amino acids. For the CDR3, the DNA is TGTGCCAGCAGCTTAGGTGGGACAGGGTGGGATGGCTACACCTTC. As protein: CASSLGGTGWDGYTF.

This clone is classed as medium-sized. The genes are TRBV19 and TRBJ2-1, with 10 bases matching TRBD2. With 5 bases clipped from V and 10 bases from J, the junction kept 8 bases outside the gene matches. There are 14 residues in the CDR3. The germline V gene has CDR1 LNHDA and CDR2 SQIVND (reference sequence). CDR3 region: CASSLAGGLGEQFF. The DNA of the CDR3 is TGTGCCAGTAGTTTAGCGGGGGGTTTAGGAGAGCAGTTCTTC.

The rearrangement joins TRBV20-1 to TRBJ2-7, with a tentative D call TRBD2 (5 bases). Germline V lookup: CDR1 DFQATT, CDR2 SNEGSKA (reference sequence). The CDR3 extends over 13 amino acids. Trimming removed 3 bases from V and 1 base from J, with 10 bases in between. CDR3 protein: CSASPGLSYEQYF. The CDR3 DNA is TGCAGTGCTAGTCCAGGACTTTCCTACGAGCAGTACTTC.

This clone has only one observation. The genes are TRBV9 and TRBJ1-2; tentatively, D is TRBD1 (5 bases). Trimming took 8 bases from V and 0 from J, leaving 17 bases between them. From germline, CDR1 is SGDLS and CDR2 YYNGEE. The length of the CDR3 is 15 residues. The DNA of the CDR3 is TGTGCCAGTTCCTACGCCAGGGTTACTAACTATGGCTACACCTTC. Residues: CASSYARVTNYGYTF.

The CDR3 sequence is CASQGQMNTEAFF. The CDR3 DNA sequence: TGTGCCAGCCAAGGACAGATGAACACTGAAGCTTTCTTT. This chain joins TRBV18 and TRBJ1-1, with TRBD1 as a possible D gene (6 bases). The germline CDR1 and CDR2 sequences are KGHSH and LQKENI. The germline V and J ends were trimmed by 8 bases and 0 bases, with 10 bases remaining between them. The CDR3 totals 13 residues.

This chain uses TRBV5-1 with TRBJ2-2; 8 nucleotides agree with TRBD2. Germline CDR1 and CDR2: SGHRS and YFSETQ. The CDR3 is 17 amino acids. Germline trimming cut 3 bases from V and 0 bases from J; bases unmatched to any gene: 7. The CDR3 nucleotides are TGCGCCAGCAGCTCTGCGGGGGGATCATCGAACACCGGGGAGCTGTTTTTT. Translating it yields CASSSAGGSSNTGELFF.

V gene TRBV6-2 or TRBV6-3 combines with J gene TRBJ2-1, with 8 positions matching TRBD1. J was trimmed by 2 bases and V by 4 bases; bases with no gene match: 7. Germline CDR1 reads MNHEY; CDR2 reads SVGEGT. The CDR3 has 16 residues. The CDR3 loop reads CASSSAGGRTYNEQFF. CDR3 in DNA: TGTGCCAGCAGTTCTGCAGGGGGCAGGACCTACAATGAGCAGTTCTTC.

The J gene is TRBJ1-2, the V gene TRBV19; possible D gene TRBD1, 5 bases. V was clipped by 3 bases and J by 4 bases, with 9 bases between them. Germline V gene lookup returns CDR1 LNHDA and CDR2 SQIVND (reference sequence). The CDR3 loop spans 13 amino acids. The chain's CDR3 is CASSMTVTYGYTF. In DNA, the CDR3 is TGTGCCAGTAGTATGACAGTTACCTATGGCTACACCTTC.

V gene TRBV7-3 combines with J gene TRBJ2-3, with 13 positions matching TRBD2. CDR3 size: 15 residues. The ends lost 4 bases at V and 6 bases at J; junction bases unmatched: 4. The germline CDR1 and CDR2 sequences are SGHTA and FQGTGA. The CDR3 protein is CASSSTGLAGDTQYF. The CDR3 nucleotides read TGTGCCAGCAGCTCAACGGGACTAGCGGGGGATACGCAGTATTTT.

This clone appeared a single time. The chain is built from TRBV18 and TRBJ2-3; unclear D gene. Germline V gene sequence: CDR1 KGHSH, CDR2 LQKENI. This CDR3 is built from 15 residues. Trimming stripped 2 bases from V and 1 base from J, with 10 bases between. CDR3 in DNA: TGTGCCAGCTCACCAACGAGACACCGCACAGATACGCAGTATTTT. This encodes CASSPTRHRTDTQYF.

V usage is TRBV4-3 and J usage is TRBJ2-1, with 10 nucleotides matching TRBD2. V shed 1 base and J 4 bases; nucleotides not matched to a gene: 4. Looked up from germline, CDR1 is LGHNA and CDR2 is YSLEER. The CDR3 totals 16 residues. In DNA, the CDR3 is TGCGCCAGCAGCCAAGGTCTAGCGGGGGATTACAATGAGCAGTTCTTC. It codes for CASSQGLAGDYNEQFF.

CDR3: CASSLGLIRQGKETQYF. CDR3 bases: TGTGCCAGCAGCTTAGGCCTAATTCGGCAGGGAAAAGAGACCCAGTACTTC. The chain links TRBV13 to TRBJ2-5, with a tentative D call TRBD1 (5 bases). The CDR3 has 17 amino acids. Germline CDR1 and CDR2: PRHDT and FYEKMQ (reference sequence). V was shortened by 0 bases and J by 3 bases, with 17 bases between the two germline ends.

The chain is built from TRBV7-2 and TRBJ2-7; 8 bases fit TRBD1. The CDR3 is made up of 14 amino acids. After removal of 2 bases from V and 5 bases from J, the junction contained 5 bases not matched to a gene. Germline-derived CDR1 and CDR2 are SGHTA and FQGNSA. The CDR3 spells CASSLQGASNEQYF. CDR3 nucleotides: TGTGCCAGCAGCTTACAGGGGGCATCCAACGAGCAGTACTTC.

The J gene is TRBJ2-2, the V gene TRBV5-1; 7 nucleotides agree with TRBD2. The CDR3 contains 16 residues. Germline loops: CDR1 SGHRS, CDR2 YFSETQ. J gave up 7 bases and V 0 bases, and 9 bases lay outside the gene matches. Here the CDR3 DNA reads TGCGCCAGCAGCTTGGTTGGCGGGGGAGCCGGCGGGGAGCTGTTTTTT. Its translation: CASSLVGGGAGGELFF.

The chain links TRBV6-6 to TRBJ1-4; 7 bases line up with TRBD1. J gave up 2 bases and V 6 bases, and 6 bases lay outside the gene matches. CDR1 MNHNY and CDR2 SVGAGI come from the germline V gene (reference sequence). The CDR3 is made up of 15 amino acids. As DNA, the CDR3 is TGTGCCAGCAGCCGACAGGGTTCCACTAATGAAAAACTGTTTTTT. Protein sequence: CASSRQGSTNEKLFF.